This T cell receptor (beta chain) emerged from a study of blood T cell repertoires in COVID-19. Profiled with immunoSEQ multiplex PCR; TCRdb holds only in-frame clones, not every one. Among roughly 230,000 clones listed, 70% to 90% were seen once. This clonotype originated in a man in his forties with acute or convalescent COVID-19. The sample consisted of peripheral blood.

This CDR3 reads CASSSLTSSYNSPLHF. The DNA for the CDR3 is TGTGCCAGCAGTTCCCTGACAAGCTCGTATAATTCACCCCTCCACTTT. This sequence joins TRBV28 and TRBJ1-6; no definite D call. Trimming left V 4 bases short and J 4 bases short, with 14 bases between. The length of the CDR3 is 16 residues. Germline V gene sequence: CDR1 MDHEN, CDR2 SYDVKM. Variable domain in full (rest from reference TRBV28 and TRBJ1-6): DVKVTQSSRYLVKRTGEKVFLECVQDMDHENMFWYRQDPGLGLRLIYFSYDVKMKEKGDIPEGYSVSREKKERFSLILESASTNQTSMYLCASSSLTSSYNSPLHFGNGTRLTVT.